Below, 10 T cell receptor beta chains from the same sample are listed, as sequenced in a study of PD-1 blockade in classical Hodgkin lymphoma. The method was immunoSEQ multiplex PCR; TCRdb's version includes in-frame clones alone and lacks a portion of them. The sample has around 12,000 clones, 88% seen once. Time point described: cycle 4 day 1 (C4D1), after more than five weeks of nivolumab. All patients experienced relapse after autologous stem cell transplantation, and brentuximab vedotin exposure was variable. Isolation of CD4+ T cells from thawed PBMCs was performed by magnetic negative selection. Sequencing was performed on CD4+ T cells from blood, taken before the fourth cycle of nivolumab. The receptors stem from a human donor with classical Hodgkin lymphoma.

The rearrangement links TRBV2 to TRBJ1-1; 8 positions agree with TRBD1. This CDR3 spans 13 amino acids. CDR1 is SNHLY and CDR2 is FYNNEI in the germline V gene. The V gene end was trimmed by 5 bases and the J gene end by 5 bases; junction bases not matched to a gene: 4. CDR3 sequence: CASSQDRVTEAFF. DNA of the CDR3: TGTGCCAGCAGTCAGGACAGGGTTACTGAAGCTTTCTTT.

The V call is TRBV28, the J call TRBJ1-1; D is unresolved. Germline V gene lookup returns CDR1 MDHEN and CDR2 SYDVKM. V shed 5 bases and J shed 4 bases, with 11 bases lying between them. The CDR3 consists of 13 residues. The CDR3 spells CASSRYILTEAFF. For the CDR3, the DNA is TGTGCCAGCAGTCGCTATATCCTCACTGAAGCTTTCTTT.

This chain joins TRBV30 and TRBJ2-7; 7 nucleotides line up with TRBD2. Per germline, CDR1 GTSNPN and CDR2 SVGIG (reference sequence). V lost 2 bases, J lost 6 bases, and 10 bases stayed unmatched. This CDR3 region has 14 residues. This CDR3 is CAWSFWAGVTEQYF. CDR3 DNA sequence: TGTGCCTGGAGTTTCTGGGCGGGAGTTACCGAGCAGTACTTC.

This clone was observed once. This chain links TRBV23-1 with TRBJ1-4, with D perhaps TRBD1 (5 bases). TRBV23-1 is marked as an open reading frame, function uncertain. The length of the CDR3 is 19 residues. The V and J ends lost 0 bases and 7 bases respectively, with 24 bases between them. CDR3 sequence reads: CASSQSSGRAVLLGEKLFF. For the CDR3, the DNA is TGCGCCAGCAGTCAATCCTCCGGCAGGGCAGTATTGTTAGGTGAAAAACTGTTTTTT.

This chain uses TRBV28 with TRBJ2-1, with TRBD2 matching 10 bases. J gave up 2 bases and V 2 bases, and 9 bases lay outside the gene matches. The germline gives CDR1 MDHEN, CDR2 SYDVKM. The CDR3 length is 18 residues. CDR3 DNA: TGTGCCAGCAGTTTAAACATCCTCGGGACTAGCGCCTACAATGAGCAGTTCTTC. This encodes CASSLNILGTSAYNEQFF.

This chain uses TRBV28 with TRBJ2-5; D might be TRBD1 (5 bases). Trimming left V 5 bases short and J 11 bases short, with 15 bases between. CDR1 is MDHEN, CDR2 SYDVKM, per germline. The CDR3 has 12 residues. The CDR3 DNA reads TGTGCCAGCAGTGAATTGGGGCGAAGACAGTACTTC. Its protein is CASSELGRRQYF.

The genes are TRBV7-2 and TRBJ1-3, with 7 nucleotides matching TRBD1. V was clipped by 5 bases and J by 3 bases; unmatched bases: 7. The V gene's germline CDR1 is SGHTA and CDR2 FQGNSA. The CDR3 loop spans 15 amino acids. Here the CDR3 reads CASSPQGGLGNTIYF. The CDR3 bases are TGTGCCAGCAGCCCGCAGGGGGGCCTTGGAAACACCATATATTTT.

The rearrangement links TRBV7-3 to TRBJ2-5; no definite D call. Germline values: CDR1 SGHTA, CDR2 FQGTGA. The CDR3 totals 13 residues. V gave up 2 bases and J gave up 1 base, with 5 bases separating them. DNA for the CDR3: TGTGCCAGCAGCTTAGTGAGCCAAGAGACCCAGTACTTC. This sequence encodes CASSLVSQETQYF.

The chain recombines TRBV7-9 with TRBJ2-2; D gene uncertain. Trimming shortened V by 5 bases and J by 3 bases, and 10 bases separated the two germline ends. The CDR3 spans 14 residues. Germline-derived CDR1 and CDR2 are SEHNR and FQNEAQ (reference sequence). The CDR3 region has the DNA TGTGCCAGCAGCCCCGACGGATACACCGGGGAGCTGTTTTTT. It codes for CASSPDGYTGELFF.

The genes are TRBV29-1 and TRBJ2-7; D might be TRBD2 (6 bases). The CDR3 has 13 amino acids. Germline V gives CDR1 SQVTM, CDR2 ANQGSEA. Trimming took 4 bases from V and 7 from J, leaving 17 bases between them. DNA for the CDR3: TGCAGCGTTGTGGCTAGCGTCCGTTGGGAGCAGTACTTC. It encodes CSVVASVRWEQYF.